These 13 T cell receptor beta chains came from one sample sequenced in a study of graft-versus-host responses after intestinal transplantation. The assay was immunoSEQ multiplex PCR, and TCRdb's table has in-frame clones only and misses some. The table has more than 50,000 clones, more than 80% seen once; the top ten hold roughly 5.5%. The sequencing used PBMCs, collected approximately 97 weeks after intestinal transplant. These receptors all stem from a human patient who received an intestinal transplant, so some T cells may come from the graft donor.

V and J are TRBV30 and TRBJ1-1; D remains unclear. Germline values: CDR1 GTSNPN, CDR2 SVGIG (reference sequence). CDR3 length: 16 amino acids. Trimming removed 6 bases from V and 3 bases from J, with 23 bases in between. CDR3 region: CACDAWRHSVDTEAFF. CDR3 in DNA: TGTGCCTGTGACGCATGGAGACACTCTGTCGACACTGAAGCTTTCTTT.

V and J are TRBV6-1 and TRBJ2-1; 8 bases fit TRBD2. V lost 4 bases to trimming and J lost 2 bases; unmatched junction nucleotides: 7. The CDR3 loop spans 16 amino acids. Germline V CDR1 and CDR2: MNHNS, SASEGT. The CDR3 sequence is CASSGPEAGAYNEQFF. CDR3 coding DNA: TGTGCCAGCAGTGGTCCTGAAGCGGGGGCCTACAATGAGCAGTTCTTC.

Comments on this clone: This sample also contains other DNA sequences that code for the same CDR3. The chain recombines TRBV30 with TRBJ1-1; a weak D match, TRBD1 (6 bases). The CDR3 extends over 12 amino acids. Germline V gene sequence: CDR1 GTSNPN, CDR2 SVGIG (reference sequence). Trimming took 0 bases from V and 6 from J, leaving 8 bases between them. The CDR3: CAWSVGGPEAFF. The DNA for the CDR3 is TGTGCCTGGAGTGTAGGGGGGCCTGAAGCTTTCTTT. The full variable domain, completed using reference TRBV30 and TRBJ1-1, is SQTIHQWPATLVQPVGSPLSLECTVEGTSNPNLYWYRQAAGRGLQLLFYSVGIGQISSEVPQNLSASRPQDRQFILSSKKLLLSDSGFYLCAWSVGGPEAFFGQGTRLTVV.

This clone has only a few counts. This chain joins TRBV7-9 and TRBJ1-4; tentatively, D is TRBD1 (5 bases). Germline-derived CDR1 and CDR2 are SEHNR and FQNEAQ (reference sequence). Trimming stripped 3 bases from V and 11 bases from J, with 16 bases between. The length of the CDR3 is 14 residues. The CDR3 reads CASSLGRWEEKLFF. CDR3 sequence (DNA): TGTGCCAGCAGCTTGGGACGATGGGAGGAGAAACTGTTTTTT.

The chain links TRBV6-1 to TRBJ1-2; TRBD1 matches 8 bases. The trim removed 3 bases at V and 5 bases at J, leaving 8 bases unmatched. CDR1 is MNHNS and CDR2 is SASEGT in the germline V gene. The CDR3 has 15 amino acids. CDR3 in DNA: TGTGCCAGCAGTGACGCCACAGGGGGAATTTATGGCTACACCTTC. Translated: CASSDATGGIYGYTF.

This rearrangement joins TRBV10-3 to TRBJ2-7; tentative D call: TRBD2 (6 bases). The CDR3 has 12 residues. Germline CDR1 is ENHRY and CDR2 is SYGVKD. Trimming took 7 bases from V and 5 from J, leaving 12 bases between them. CDR3 in DNA: TGTGCCATCATGGGACTTCACGACGAGCAGTACTTC. It yields the protein CAIMGLHDEQYF.

V and J are TRBV7-8 and TRBJ2-7; 15 bases match TRBD2. In germline, CDR1 is SGHVS, CDR2 FQNEAQ. This CDR3 has 17 amino acids. V dropped 5 bases and J dropped 2; count of bases not matched to a gene: 7. As DNA, the CDR3 is TGTGCCAGCAGCCGACGGACTAGCGGGGGGGGGACCTACGAGCAGTACTTC. Translation gives CASSRRTSGGGTYEQYF.

The CDR3: CASGLGRGGAGANVLTF. The DNA of the CDR3 is TGTGCTAGTGGTTTGGGGCGAGGGGGCGCTGGGGCCAACGTCCTGACTTTC. The chain recombines TRBV12-5 with TRBJ2-6; 7 bases are shared with TRBD1. The CDR3 contains 17 residues. Germline V CDR1 and CDR2: LGHNT, FRNRAP. V was pared by 1 base and J by 2 bases, with 5 bases of the junction left unmatched.

The rearrangement uses TRBV27 and TRBJ2-1; 8 bases align to TRBD2. CDR3 length: 15 amino acids. V was pared by 8 bases and J by 2 bases, with 8 bases of the junction left unmatched. Germline CDR1 is MNHEY and CDR2 is SMNVEV (reference sequence). The CDR3 is CASSKRGTPYNEQFF. CDR3 DNA sequence: TGTGCCAGCTCCAAGCGGGGGACACCCTACAATGAGCAGTTCTTC.

The chain employs TRBV6-5 and TRBJ2-7; D gene ambiguous. Germline V gene data show CDR1 as MNHEY and CDR2 as SVGAGI. This CDR3 spans 14 amino acids. The germline V and J ends were trimmed by 2 bases and 1 base, with 9 bases remaining between them. The CDR3 bases are TGTGCCAGCAGTTACATCCAGAATTCCTACGAGCAGTACTTC. Translating gives CASSYIQNSYEQYF.

The CDR3 loop reads CASSELSTREKLFF. The CDR3 coding sequence is TGTGCCAGCAGTGAACTCAGTACACGGGAAAAACTGTTTTTT. This chain links TRBV6-1 with TRBJ1-4; no reliable D call. Germline V gene sequence: CDR1 MNHNS, CDR2 SASEGT. The CDR3 length is 14 residues. V was trimmed by 2 bases and J by 8 bases, leaving 12 bases between them.

The rearrangement links TRBV5-4 to TRBJ2-7, with TRBD1 as a possible D gene (6 bases). This CDR3 comprises 15 residues. V lost 0 bases and J 1 base, leaving 11 bases between the germline ends. Per the germline V gene, CDR1 is SGHNT and CDR2 is YYREEE (reference sequence). The CDR3 here is CASSLAGQGSYEQYF. CDR3 DNA sequence: TGTGCCAGCAGCTTGGCCGGGCAGGGGTCCTACGAGCAGTACTTC. Using reference TRBV5-4 and TRBJ2-7 for the parts outside the CDR3, the full variable domain is ETGVTQSPTHLIKTRGQQVTLRCSSQSGHNTVSWYQQALGQGPQFIFQYYREEENGRGNFPPRFSGLQFPNYSSELNVNALELDDSALYLCASSLAGQGSYEQYFGPGTRLTVT.

This chain links TRBV30 with TRBJ2-5, with 10 bases lining up with TRBD2. The CDR3 runs 15 residues. The germline CDR1 and CDR2 sequences are GTSNPN and SVGIG (reference sequence). V lost 1 base, J lost 1 base, and 3 bases stayed unmatched. The CDR3 reads CAWSAGLAVQETQYF. The CDR3 DNA follows: TGTGCCTGGAGTGCAGGACTAGCGGTCCAAGAGACCCAGTACTTC.